This T cell receptor (beta chain) was observed in a study of T cell responses to AZD1222 COVID-19 vaccine. Sequenced by immunoSEQ multiplex PCR; TCRdb stores in-frame clones only, minus some. The sample has about 120,000 clones, about 86% seen once; the top ten hold around 2.9%. V lost 1 base to trimming and J lost 1 base; unmatched junction nucleotides: 4. This CDR3 is 16 amino acids long. Germline assignment: CDR1 LGHDT and CDR2 YNNKEL (reference sequence). Findings and limits, study-wide: Spike-specific TCR breadth and depth went up after people got two AZD1222 doses. Distributed over spike, vaccine-associated CD4 TCRs predominated at 160-218 and 743-854. At study baseline, merely five or six AZD1222 recipients were seropositive. Donors in the cohort were predominantly white British and more often female, and clonal diversity was possibly underestimated.

This clone is a singleton in its sample. Its antigen is not known. This chain connects TRBV3-1 (or the pseudogene TRBV3-2) to TRBJ2-1; 7 bases agree with TRBD2. Sequencing used peripheral blood, obtained 28 days after the second AZD1222 dose. The sequence was collected from an adult who received the AZD1222 COVID-19 vaccine. CDR3 in DNA: TGTGCCAGCAGCCAAGTGGGGGGGGTGTCCTACAATGAGCAGTTCTTC. Its protein is CASSQVGGVSYNEQFF.